This T cell receptor (beta chain) was captured by sequencing in a study of T cell responses to AZD1222 COVID-19 vaccine. With regard to this clone: The target antigen is unknown.

The V gene's germline CDR1 is SGDLS and CDR2 YYNGEE. The CDR3 is 16 residues long. With 0 bases clipped from V and 2 bases from J, the junction kept 4 bases outside the gene matches. The repertoire was sequenced with immunoSEQ multiplex PCR; TCRdb's copy has only in-frame clones and lacks some. The data hold over 95,000 clones, with about 91% observed a single time. Regarding the study as a whole: Donors, mostly white British, included more females; clonal diversity was possibly underestimated. It was only a handful of AZD1222 recipients who were seropositive at baseline.

This chain joins TRBV9 and TRBJ2-2, with TRBD1 matching 7 bases. The origin of this receptor is an adult who received the AZD1222 COVID-19 vaccine. This sample comprised peripheral blood, obtained 28 days after the second AZD1222 dose. This chain's CDR3 is CASSVETGSNTGELFF. In DNA form, the CDR3 reads TGTGCCAGCAGCGTAGAGACAGGGAGTAACACCGGGGAGCTGTTTTTT.